This entry is about one T cell receptor (beta chain). Its antigen is currently unknown. Other nucleotide sequences from this sample produce the same CDR3. These data belong to a study of shared clonotypes between healthy human individuals. Study as a whole: Donors were a couple of women and a few men aged 18 to 49. Whole-study findings and limits: At large depth, rarefaction still showed sorted-subset sequencing to be incomplete. Compared with clonotypes that all four donors shared, non-shared clonotypes had lower generation probabilities.

Germline V gives CDR1 MNHEY, CDR2 SMNVEV (reference sequence). This CDR3 is 15 amino acids long. Germline trimming cut 2 bases from V and 9 bases from J; bases unmatched to any gene: 3. CD45RO-negative, CCR7-selected cells formed the naive CD8 fraction, which excluded terminally differentiated effector memory CD45RA+ cells. There were no recent acute infections or vaccinations among the donors, who were healthy HIV-negative adults. Assay used: immunoSEQ multiplex PCR; TCRdb lists only in-frame clones, some missing. The data hold more than 550,000 clones, with 92% observed a single time. This receptor was identified in a man younger than 40 in good health. Sequences were obtained from naive CD8+ T cells sorted from blood. This chain joins TRBV27 and TRBJ2-1, with 14 bases lining up with TRBD2. The CDR3 bases are TGTGCCAGCAGTTTAGGGACTAGCGGGAGATCTGAGCAGTTCTTC. Amino acid sequence: CASSLGTSGRSEQFF.